The 5 T cell receptor beta chains below were found in one sample sequenced in a study of blood T cell repertoires in COVID-19. TCRdb's table, derived via immunoSEQ multiplex PCR, lists solely in-frame clones and lacks some. The table lists about 59,000 clones, 65% to 90% of them singletons. The sequencing input was peripheral blood. The source of these receptors is a woman older than 75 with active or convalescent COVID-19.

The chain joins TRBV7-3 to TRBJ2-2; D is uncertain. Germline V gene data show CDR1 as SGHTA and CDR2 as FQGTGA. Trimming took 5 bases from V and 3 from J, leaving 4 bases between them. This CDR3 region has 12 residues. The CDR3 sequence is CASSPDTGELFF. CDR3 coding DNA: TGTGCCAGCAGCCCCGACACCGGGGAGCTGTTTTTT.

The gene calls are TRBV27 and TRBJ1-2; D is perhaps TRBD1 (5 bases). The CDR3 spans 14 residues. The germline V gene has CDR1 MNHEY and CDR2 SMNVEV (reference sequence). V lost 8 bases and J lost 7, with 20 bases in between. Here the CDR3 reads CASQYLRGLGGYTF. The CDR3 DNA reads TGTGCCAGCCAATACTTAAGGGGCCTAGGTGGCTACACCTTC.

The CDR3 sequence: CASSRQGACGANVLTF. The CDR3 nucleotides are TGTGCCAGCAGCAGACAGGGGGCATGTGGGGCCAACGTCCTGACTTTC. The chain recombines TRBV21-1 with TRBJ2-6; TRBD1, the table's D call, was not compared with the DNA. TRBV21-1 is an annotated pseudogene. The length of the CDR3 is 16 residues.

The V gene is TRBV19, the J gene TRBJ1-2; 8 nucleotides align to TRBD1. The CDR3 length is 13 residues. The V gene end was trimmed by 5 bases and the J gene end by 7 bases; junction bases not matched to a gene: 6. Germline V gene data show CDR1 as LNHDA and CDR2 as SQIVND (reference sequence). For the CDR3, the DNA is TGTGCCAGTAGTCTAGGACAGGGTGGTGGCTACACCTTC. The encoded protein is CASSLGQGGGYTF. The full variable domain, in which reference TRBV19 and TRBJ1-2 provide the parts outside the CDR3, is DGGITQSPKYLFRKEGQNVTLSCEQNLNHDAMYWYRQDPGQGLRLIYYSQIVNDFQKGDIAEGYSVSREKKESFPLTVTSAQKNPTAFYLCASSLGQGGGYTFGSGTRLTVV.

V usage is TRBV6-2 or TRBV6-3 and J usage is TRBJ1-4; TRBD1 agrees at 8 bases. With V trimmed by 2 bases and J by 8 bases, 10 bases remained unmatched. Germline V gene sequence: CDR1 MNHEY, CDR2 SVGEGT. The CDR3 extends over 16 amino acids. The CDR3 DNA follows: TGTGCCAGCAGTTACCTCGACAGGGGTGGAGGCGAAAAACTGTTTTTT. It translates to CASSYLDRGGGEKLFF.